Shown below are 26 T cell receptor delta chains from a single sample sequenced in a study of gamma-delta T cells after stem cell transplantation. TCRdb reapplied CATT to the RT-PCR reads. Among some 3,100 delta-chain clones listed, approximately 8.8% were seen once. Specimen: gamma-delta T cells. The receptors were gathered from a human donor. It is not recorded whose cells these are; they may come from a transplant donor.

Notes on this clone: A far larger clone is only one base removed, so a read error is likely. The chain employs TRDV2 and TRDJ1; D unclear. Germline CDR1 reads GEAIGNYY; CDR2 reads EKD. This CDR3 has 16 amino acids. CDR3 amino acids: CACGTGPRAYTDKLIF. The CDR3 nucleotides read TGTGCCTGTGGCACCGGCCCCAGAGCATACACCGATAAACTCATCTTT.

Concerning this clone itself: A far larger clone differs by one base, so this is likely a read error. This specimen includes other DNA sequences encoding the same CDR3. The chain employs TRDV2 and TRDJ1; TRDD3 matches at 9 bases. V was pared by 7 bases and J by 0 bases, with 17 bases of the junction left unmatched. CDR1 and CDR2 (germline): GEAIGNYY, EKD. This CDR3 comprises 18 residues. The CDR3 here is CACDSLLLGERYTDKLIF. The CDR3 coding sequence is TGTGCCTGCGACTCCCTACTACTGGGGGAACGGTACACCGATAAACTCATCTTT.

As regards this clone: The junction departs from the called germline gene at one end, perhaps through a read error. The genes are TRDV2 and TRDJ1; D is ambiguous. The CDR3 totals 10 residues. Germline V CDR1 and CDR2: GEAIGNYY, EKD. CDR3 bases: TGTGCCTGTGACACCTTATCTCTGTTCTTC. Translating gives CACDTLSLFF.

This clone was observed a few times. A single base is all that separates this from a far larger clone, so a read error is likely. The sample contains more than one DNA sequence encoding this CDR3. The V and J genes are TRDV2 and TRDJ3, with TRDD3 identical over 11 bases. The V segment lost 1 base and the J segment 2 bases; nucleotides outside the gene matches: 3. This CDR3 region has 18 residues. Germline V CDR1 and CDR2: GEAIGNYY, EKD. This CDR3 reads CACDTAGGYPWDTRQMFF. CDR3 DNA sequence: TGTGCCTGTGACACTGCTGGGGGATACCCCTGGGACACCCGACAGATGTTTTTC.

This clone was seen more than once but under ten times. The mismatch at residue 12 between this DNA's translation and the TCRdb protein of a much larger clone likely reflects a read error; the protein shown is translated from the DNA. V gene TRDV2 combines with J gene TRDJ1; possible D gene TRDD3, 6 bases. Germline V CDR1 and CDR2: GEAIGNYY, EKD. This CDR3 is built from 18 residues. Trimming took 0 bases from V and 2 from J, leaving 21 bases between them. The CDR3 here is CACDTGGGRGSATDKLIF. CDR3 DNA sequence: TGTGCCTGTGACACCGGTGGGGGTCGTGGGAGTGCAACCGATAAACTCATCTTT.

This clone showed up just a few times. The likely explanation is a read error, given a far larger clone one base away. V is TRDV2 and J is TRDJ2; a possible D gene is TRDD3 (6 bases). Germline assignment: CDR1 GEAIGNYY and CDR2 EKD. CDR3 length equals 15 residues. Here the CDR3 DNA reads TGTGCCTGTGACACCGTGGGGGCCTTGACAGCACAACCCTTCTTT. Translated: CACDTVGALTAQPFF.

Only a few counts were recorded for this clone. A read error is likely here: a far larger clone is one base away. This chain links TRDV2 with TRDJ1; 8 bases line up with TRDD3. Germline V lookup: CDR1 GEAIGNYY, CDR2 EKD. The CDR3 runs to 16 residues. The CDR3 DNA sequence: TGTGCCCGTGACACCGTGGGATACGCGGACACCGATAAACTCATCTTT. Translated: CARDTVGYADTDKLIF.

By sample fraction, this clone is large (0.1 to 1%). The V call is TRDV2, the J call TRDJ3; 10 bases are shared with TRDD3. There are 17 residues in the CDR3. CDR1 and CDR2 from the germline V gene are GEAIGNYY and EKD. V lost 3 bases to trimming and J lost 0 bases; unmatched junction nucleotides: 1. The CDR3 DNA follows: TGTGCCTGTGACCCTGGGGGATACTCCTGGGACACCCGACAGATGTTTTTC. Encoded protein: CACDPGGYSWDTRQMFF.

In the case of this clone: A much larger clone differs from this one at a single base, so this may be a read error. The chain couples TRDV2 to TRDJ1; possible D gene TRDD3, 6 bases. The CDR3 contains 16 residues. V was shortened by 0 bases and J by 0 bases, with 13 bases between the two germline ends. Germline CDR1 is GEAIGNYY and CDR2 is EKD. DNA of the CDR3: TGTGCCTGTGACACCTGGGGGGAGTACAACACCGATAAACTCATCTTT. It is translated as CACDTWGEYNTDKLIF.

By share of the sample, this clone is medium-sized. The V and J genes are TRDV1 and TRDJ1; 11 bases are shared with TRDD3. The CDR3 contains 22 residues. Germline V lookup: CDR1 TSWWSYY, CDR2 QGS. V trimming: 4 bases; J trimming: 0 bases; junction bases outside the gene matches: 22. This chain's CDR3 is CALGVHPPFRLGDIWYTDKLIF. CDR3 DNA: TGTGCTCTTGGGGTCCATCCCCCCTTCCGACTGGGGGATATTTGGTACACCGATAAACTCATCTTT.

In its sample, this clone was seen a few times. A clone one base away is much larger, so this may be a read error. The same CDR3 can be traced to other DNA sequences in this sample. The chain links TRDV1 to TRDJ1, with 7 bases that match TRDD3. Germline trimming cut 4 bases from V and 0 bases from J; bases unmatched to any gene: 23. Germline CDR1 reads TSWWSYY; CDR2 reads QGS. The CDR3 is made up of 21 amino acids. In DNA, the CDR3 is TGTGCTCTTGGGGTCCACCCAGGCGGACGAGACTGGGGATGGGACACCGATAAACTCATCTTT. This gives the protein CALGVHPGGRDWGWDTDKLIF.

This clone has just a few counts. The chain couples TRDV3 to TRDJ1; D perhaps matches TRDD3 (6 bases). Germline CDR1 reads TVYSNPD; CDR2 reads GDNSRS (reference sequence). V was trimmed by 2 bases and J by 2 bases, leaving 15 bases between them. CDR3 size: 14 residues. This CDR3 is CAFYWVLGTDKLIF. The CDR3 DNA sequence: TGTGCCTTTTACTGGGTCCTTGGGACCGATAAACTCATCTTT.

The V gene is TRDV1, the J gene TRDJ3; no definite D call. The V gene's germline CDR1 is TSWWSYY and CDR2 QGS. The V end was cut by 5 bases, the J end by 2 bases, with 16 bases between. There are 18 residues in the CDR3. DNA of the CDR3: TGTGCTCTTGGGAGGGGTCGTACCGACACCTGGGACACCCGACAGATGTTTTTC. Its protein is CALGRGRTDTWDTRQMFF.

A single count supports this clone. Since a far larger clone is one base different, this is likely a read error. The V and J genes are TRDV2 and TRDJ3, with 9 bases fitting TRDD3. The J segment lost 0 bases and the V segment lost 4 bases, leaving 12 bases of the junction unmatched. The CDR3 runs 20 residues. Germline V CDR1 and CDR2: GEAIGNYY, EKD. This CDR3 reads CACETLTGGPGSWDTRQMFF. CDR3 nucleotide sequence: TGTGCCTGTGAAACCCTTACTGGGGGACCCGGCTCCTGGGACACCCGACAGATGTTTTTC.

As concerns this clone: Given a far larger clone just one base away, this is likely a sequencing read error. The chain carries TRDV2 and TRDJ3; 12 nucleotides match TRDD3. The germline V gene encodes CDR1 GEAIGNYY and CDR2 EKD. V was pared by 2 bases and J by 2 bases, with 9 bases of the junction left unmatched. The CDR3 is 20 residues long. The CDR3 nucleotides read TGTGCCTGTGACATACTGGGGGATACTCGGTGCACCTGGGACACCCGACAGATGTTTTTC. This codes for CACDILGDTRCTWDTRQMFF.

As to this clone: A read error likely explains this, since a far larger clone differs by one base. This chain links TRDV2 with TRDJ3, with 13 positions matching TRDD3. The ends lost 2 bases at V and 0 bases at J; junction bases unmatched: 6. The CDR3 spans 20 residues. From germline, CDR1 is GEAIGNYY and CDR2 EKD. CDR3 protein: CACDKGLGDTRSWDTRQMFF. The CDR3 DNA sequence: TGTGCCTGTGACAAAGGACTGGGGGATACGCGCTCCTGGGACACCCGACAGATGTTTTTC.

As regards this clone: A much larger clone is a single base away; this may be a read error. The chain uses TRDV2 and TRDJ3, with 8 bases lining up with TRDD3. The ends lost 3 bases at V and 0 bases at J; junction bases unmatched: 6. The CDR3 runs 18 residues. The V gene's germline CDR1 is GEAIGNYY and CDR2 EKD. DNA for the CDR3: TGTGCCTGTGACGTACTGGGGGGCAGCTCCTGGGACACCCGACAGATGTTTTTC. Translated: CACDVLGGSSWDTRQMFF.

In the case of this clone: Given a much more abundant clone one base away, this may be a read error. As DNA, the CDR3 is TGTGCCTGTGACACATGGAATAACTGGGGGATACCTGGCTCCTGGGACACCCGACAGATGTTTTTC. This gives the protein CACDTWNNWGIPGSWDTRQMFF. V gene TRDV2 combines with J gene TRDJ3; TRDD3 matches 12 bases. The CDR3 is 22 residues long. The germline V gene has CDR1 GEAIGNYY and CDR2 EKD. The junction had 12 bases not matched to a gene; V was cut back by 1 base and J by 0 bases.

This clone turned up a few times. This likely traces to a read error, being one base from a far larger clone. The chain employs TRDV2 and TRDJ3, with 7 bases lining up with TRDD3. Trimming cost V 2 bases and J 2 bases; bases outside gene matches: 5. The CDR3 runs to 17 residues. Germline CDR1 reads GEAIGNYY; CDR2 reads EKD. CDR3 sequence reads: CACDRGMSPWDTRQMFF. The CDR3 nucleotides are TGTGCCTGTGACAGGGGGATGTCCCCCTGGGACACCCGACAGATGTTTTTC.

This clone came up a few times. The protein TCRdb gives is from a much larger clone and does not agree with this DNA's translation at residue 3, likely a read error; the protein shown here comes from the DNA. J is TRDJ3 and V is TRDV2; D call uncertain. CDR3 length equals 13 residues. Germline-derived CDR1 and CDR2 are GEAIGNYY and EKD. The CDR3 here is CARDTWDTRQMFF. The DNA for the CDR3 is TGTGCCCGTGACACCTGGGACACCCGACAGATGTTTTTC.

On this clone: Only one base separates this from a far larger clonotype, so it likely reflects a read error. The chain recombines TRDV2 with TRDJ3, with 10 bases fitting TRDD3. CDR1 and CDR2 (germline): GEAIGNYY, EKD. CDR3 length equals 18 residues. With 5 bases clipped from V and 0 bases from J, the junction kept 6 bases outside the gene matches. The CDR3 here is CACGRLGDDSWDTRQMFF. The CDR3, as DNA: TGTGCCTGTGGTCGACTGGGGGATGACTCCTGGGACACCCGACAGATGTTTTTC.

This clone turned up a few times. The sample contains more than one DNA sequence encoding this CDR3. This chain connects TRDV2 to TRDJ1, with 8 bases that match TRDD3. CDR3 length: 17 amino acids. The V gene's germline CDR1 is GEAIGNYY and CDR2 EKD. Losses at the gene ends were 3 bases for V and 6 bases for J; bases not matched to a gene: 17. The CDR3 sequence: CACDARLEWGYFNKLIF. The CDR3 nucleotides are TGTGCCTGTGACGCGAGACTTGAATGGGGATACTTCAATAAACTCATCTTT.

The table lists this clone with a few counts. V is TRDV1 and J is TRDJ3; 7 bases align to TRDD3. The germline CDR1 and CDR2 sequences are TSWWSYY and QGS. CDR3 length: 22 residues. Trimming cost V 4 bases and J 5 bases; bases outside gene matches: 23. The CDR3 nucleotides are TGTGCTCTTGGGGTGGACAAACTACAGTTGGTGGGGGAGACAGGGGACACCCGACAGATGTTTTTC. This encodes CALGVDKLQLVGETGDTRQMFF.

The V call is TRDV1, the J call TRDJ1, with D perhaps TRDD3 (7 bases). Germline V gene data show CDR1 as TSWWSYY and CDR2 as QGS. The V end was cut by 3 bases, the J end by 0 bases, with 32 bases between. The CDR3 length is 22 residues. Here the CDR3 DNA reads TGTGCTCTTGGGGACCCTCCTCCTACGGGGGGGATCCCACCGTGGTACACCGATAAACTCATCTTT. As protein: CALGDPPPTGGIPPWYTDKLIF.

By share, this clone counts as medium-sized. Distinct nucleotide sequences in the sample also encode this CDR3. This sequence joins TRDV1 and TRDJ1; TRDD3 aligns across 9 bases. CDR3 size: 24 residues. The ends lost 0 bases at V and 0 bases at J; junction bases unmatched: 26. Germline CDR1 reads TSWWSYY; CDR2 reads QGS. CDR3: CALGELATSFPNGLGETYTDKLIF. Written as DNA, the CDR3 is TGTGCTCTTGGGGAACTGGCGACTTCCTTCCCCAATGGACTGGGGGAAACGTACACCGATAAACTCATCTTT.

This clone ranks as medium-sized (0.01 to 0.1%). The same CDR3 can be traced to other DNA sequences in this sample. This chain uses TRDV2 with TRDJ3; D perhaps matches TRDD2 (6 bases). V was shortened by 1 base and J by 0 bases, with 24 bases between the two germline ends. CDR3 length: 22 amino acids. CDR1 and CDR2 (germline): GEAIGNYY, EKD. The CDR3 spells CACDTGGLLRPLSSWDTRQMFF. The CDR3 region has the DNA TGTGCCTGTGACACAGGAGGGCTCCTACGGCCTCTTAGCTCCTGGGACACCCGACAGATGTTTTTC.